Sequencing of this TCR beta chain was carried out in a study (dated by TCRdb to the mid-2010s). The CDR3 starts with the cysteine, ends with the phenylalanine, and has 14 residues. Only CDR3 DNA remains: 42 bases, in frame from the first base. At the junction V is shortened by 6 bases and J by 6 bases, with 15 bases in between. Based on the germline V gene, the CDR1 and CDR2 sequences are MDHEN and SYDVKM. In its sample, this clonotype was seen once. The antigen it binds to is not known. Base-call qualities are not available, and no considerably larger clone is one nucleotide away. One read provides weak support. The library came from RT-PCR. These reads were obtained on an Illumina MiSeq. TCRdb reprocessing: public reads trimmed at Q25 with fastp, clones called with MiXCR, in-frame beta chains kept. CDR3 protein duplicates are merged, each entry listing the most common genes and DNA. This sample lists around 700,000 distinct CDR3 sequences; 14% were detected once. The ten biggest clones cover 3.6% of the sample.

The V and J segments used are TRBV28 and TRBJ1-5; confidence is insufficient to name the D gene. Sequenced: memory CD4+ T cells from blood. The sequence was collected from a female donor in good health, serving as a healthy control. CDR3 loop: CASRAGISGQPQHF. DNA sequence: TGTGCCAGCAGGGCAGGTATCAGCGGTCAGCCCCAGCATTTT.